What follows are 27 T cell receptor beta chains derived from one specimen sequenced in a study of T cell repertoires in cytomegalovirus infection. Via MiXCR, TCRdb re-called the reads, giving one row per CDR3 protein. In the table there are 400,000 or so distinct CDR3 sequences, approximately 30% of which are singletons. Sequenced input: PBMCs. These receptors were taken from a human donor in good health (CMV status not recorded). Some clones in this sample may be carry-over from other donors' samples.

The sample holds many counts of this clonotype. The rearrangement uses TRBV12-3 or TRBV12-4 and TRBJ2-2; 7 positions agree with TRBD2. Germline trimming cut 3 bases from V and 0 bases from J; bases unmatched to any gene: 1. The CDR3 loop spans 15 amino acids. The CDR3 DNA reads TGTGCCAGCAGTTTGGCGGGGGCGAACACCGGGGAGCTGTTTTTT. Translation gives CASSLAGANTGELFF.

The V and J genes are TRBV12-3 or TRBV12-4 and TRBJ2-1, with a tentative D call TRBD1 (7 bases). The CDR3 has 16 amino acids. V dropped 6 bases and J dropped 6 bases, with 21 bases sitting between them. For the CDR3, the DNA is TGTGCCAGCAGCCGGGCCGGGGGATCAGGGGGCAATGAGCAGTTCTTC. It encodes CASSRAGGSGGNEQFF.

As concerns this clonotype: The CDR3 end shows no conserved phenylalanine or tryptophan, and so a read error is likely. The rearrangement uses TRBV15 and TRBJ1-2; D not resolved. Germline V lookup: CDR1 LNHNV, CDR2 YYDKDF (reference sequence). Deletions cut 0 bases from V and 0 bases from J, with 14 bases between. The CDR3 sequence is 17 residues long. In DNA form, the CDR3 reads TGTGCCACCAGCAGAGATGGAATAGCACGATCTAACTATGGCTACACCTTA. Translation gives CATSRDGIARSNYGYTL.

As concerns this clonotype: At one of its ends the junction is not consistent with the germline gene, which may arise from a read error. The chain's CDR3 is CASSVGVSPFHF. The CDR3 coding sequence is TGTGCCAGCAGCGTAGGGGTTTCACCCTTCCACTTT. V usage is TRBV5-6 and J usage is TRBJ1-6; a weak D match, TRBD1 (5 bases). Germline CDR1 SGHDT, CDR2 YYEEEE. The CDR3 is 12 amino acids.

This clonotype has at least ten counts. The rearrangement links TRBV7-8 to TRBJ1-1; D may be TRBD1 (6 bases). The germline CDR1 and CDR2 sequences are SGHVS and FQNEAQ. V lost 0 bases to trimming and J lost 3 bases, with 14 bases between them. The length of the CDR3 is 16 residues. The chain's CDR3 is CASSLAGPGVYTEAFF. The DNA of the CDR3 is TGTGCCAGCAGCTTAGCCGGGCCAGGGGTGTACACTGAAGCTTTCTTT.

This clonotype occurred a few times. The DNA for the CDR3 is TGTGCCAGCAGCGCCTACACAGGGCGACTCTACAATGAGCAGTTCTTC. This codes for CASSAYTGRLYNEQFF. V gene TRBV9 combines with J gene TRBJ2-1; tentative D call: TRBD1 (6 bases). Trimming cost V 3 bases and J 3 bases, with 16 bases left between them. This CDR3 has 16 residues. Germline assignment: CDR1 SGDLS and CDR2 YYNGEE. The entire variable domain, with the rest obtained from reference TRBV9 and TRBJ2-1, is as follows: DSGVTQTPKHLITATGQRVTLRCSPRSGDLSVYWYQQSLDQGLQFLIQYYNGEERAKGNILERFSAQQFPDLHSELNLSSLELGDSALYFCASSAYTGRLYNEQFFGPGTRLTVL.

The chain joins TRBV6-2 or TRBV6-3 to TRBJ1-2, with D hard to call. This CDR3 spans 13 amino acids. Germline CDR1 is MNHEY and CDR2 is SVGEGT. Trimming left V 6 bases short and J 1 base short, with 9 bases between. CDR3 in DNA: TGTGCCAGCAGCCATAACGATAACTATGGCTACACCTTC. Encoded protein: CASSHNDNYGYTF.

A note on this clonotype: Being one base from a much bigger clone, this may be a read error. This chain joins TRBV6-1 and TRBJ1-1, with TRBD1 matching over 9 bases. After removal of 6 bases from V and 1 base from J, the junction contained 3 bases not matched to a gene. From germline, CDR1 is MNHNS and CDR2 SASEGT. The CDR3 sequence is 14 residues long. The CDR3 nucleotides are TGTGCCAGCAGCATACAGGGGGCGAACACTGAAGCTTTCTTT. Amino acid sequence: CASSIQGANTEAFF.

J is TRBJ2-3 and V is TRBV4-2, with D tentatively TRBD2 (6 bases). Trimming stripped 4 bases from V and 2 bases from J, with 13 bases between. Germline loops: CDR1 LGHNA, CDR2 YNFKEQ. This CDR3 comprises 15 residues. CDR3 nucleotide sequence: TGTGCCAGCAGCCCGGGAACTAGCAACACAGATACGCAGTATTTT. This encodes CASSPGTSNTDTQYF.

This clonotype was counted a few times. This sequence joins TRBV4-3 and TRBJ2-2; D gene ambiguous. Between the trimmed V and J ends, which lost 0 bases and 7 bases, there was a span of 9 bases. CDR3 length: 14 amino acids. Per the germline V gene, CDR1 is LGHNA and CDR2 is YSLEER. CDR3 protein: CASSQDLWVGELFF. CDR3 coding DNA: TGCGCCAGCAGCCAAGACCTCTGGGTCGGGGAGCTGTTTTTT.

The V gene is TRBV12-3 or TRBV12-4, the J gene TRBJ2-1; no clear D gene. The CDR3 has 16 amino acids. V dropped 2 bases and J dropped 2 bases, with 13 bases sitting between them. This chain's CDR3 is CASSLRVGPAYNEQFF. The DNA for the CDR3 is TGTGCCAGCAGTTTAAGGGTGGGCCCAGCCTACAATGAGCAGTTCTTC.

The chain employs TRBV7-2 and TRBJ2-2; 14 bases align to TRBD2. The CDR3 has 19 residues. Per germline, CDR1 SGHTA and CDR2 FQGNSA. V lost 5 bases to trimming and J lost 0 bases; unmatched junction nucleotides: 8. The CDR3 coding sequence is TGTGCCAGCAGCCTTGGGACTAGCGGGGGCCTCGCGAACACCGGGGAGCTGTTTTTT. Its protein is CASSLGTSGGLANTGELFF.

This clonotype was seen only once. The chain uses TRBV20-1 and TRBJ2-3, with D possibly being TRBD2 (5 bases). Germline CDR1 reads DFQATT; CDR2 reads SNEGSKA (reference sequence). This CDR3 comprises 10 residues. Trimming took off 5 bases at V and 15 bases at J, with 15 bases between the two ends. The CDR3 reads CSAWARGYYF. For the CDR3, the DNA is TGCAGTGCTTGGGCCCGGGGATATTATTTT.

The gene calls are TRBV18 and TRBJ2-1; TRBD2 matches at 8 bases. After removal of 5 bases from V and 9 bases from J, the junction contained 9 bases not matched to a gene. This CDR3 is built from 14 residues. Germline V gives CDR1 KGHSH, CDR2 LQKENI. CDR3 sequence (DNA): TGTGCCAGCTCATCGGGACTAGGGGTAGGTGAGCAGTTCTTC. It specifies CASSSGLGVGEQFF. Full variable domain (outside the CDR3, taken from reference TRBV18 and TRBJ2-1): NAGVMQNPRHLVRRRGQEARLRCSPMKGHSHVYWYRQLPEEGLKFMVYLQKENIIDESGMPKERFSAEFPKEGPSILRIQQVVRGDSAAYFCASSSGLGVGEQFFGPGTRLTVL.

The chain employs TRBV29-1 and TRBJ2-5, with 9 nucleotides matching TRBD1. CDR3 length: 15 residues. The germline gives CDR1 SQVTM, CDR2 ANQGSEA. Trimming removed 4 bases from V and 5 bases from J; junction bases left unmatched: 11. The CDR3 region has the DNA TGCAGCGTTGGTCACAGGGGGACAGGGTGGGAGACCCAGTACTTC. Protein: CSVGHRGTGWETQYF.

This clonotype showed up just a few times. V is TRBV6-2 or TRBV6-3 and J is TRBJ1-6; D is unresolved. Germline loops: CDR1 MNHEY, CDR2 SVGEGT. The CDR3 length is 12 residues. In DNA, the CDR3 is TGTGCTACTAATCTACTTAATTCACCCCTCCACTTT. Amino acids: CATNLLNSPLHF.

The chain joins TRBV5-1 to TRBJ2-3; 8 nucleotides align to TRBD1. Germline V CDR1 and CDR2: SGHRS, YFSETQ. This CDR3 is built from 11 residues. V was clipped by 4 bases and J by 8 bases; unmatched bases: 0. Here the CDR3 DNA reads TGCGCCAGCAGCGGACAGGGTACGCAGTATTTT. It is translated as CASSGQGTQYF.

Ten or more counts support this clonotype. The J gene is TRBJ2-1, the V gene TRBV12-3 or TRBV12-4, with no clear D. This CDR3 has 13 residues. The germline V and J ends were trimmed by 1 base and 6 bases, with 7 bases remaining between them. CDR3 in DNA: TGTGCCAGCAGTTTAGGGTCGGTCAATGAGCAGTTCTTC. Translated: CASSLGSVNEQFF.

The J gene is TRBJ1-2, the V gene TRBV7-2, with D maybe TRBD1 (6 bases). The germline CDR1 and CDR2 sequences are SGHTA and FQGNSA. The CDR3 is 14 residues long. V was trimmed by 7 bases and J by 7 bases, leaving 19 bases between them. CDR3 DNA sequence: TGTGCCAGCATACTCCGCAGGGGCGGGGGTGGCTACACCTTC. Its protein product is CASILRRGGGGYTF.

This clonotype was recorded many times. This chain uses TRBV6-1 with TRBJ1-2, with 7 bases lining up with TRBD1. The germline V gene has CDR1 MNHNS and CDR2 SASEGT. The CDR3 has 15 residues. V lost 7 bases to trimming and J lost 5 bases; unmatched junction nucleotides: 13. The CDR3 is CASTKGSSGGYGYTF. CDR3 DNA sequence: TGTGCCAGCACGAAGGGGAGTTCAGGGGGGTATGGCTACACCTTC.

This chain joins TRBV20-1 and TRBJ2-7; TRBD1 might be the D (6 bases). The V end lost 1 base, the J end lost 2 bases, and 15 bases lay between the germline ends. This CDR3 comprises 15 residues. Germline V lookup: CDR1 DFQATT, CDR2 SNEGSKA (reference sequence). CDR3 in amino acids: CSARAPGTYAYEQYF. The CDR3, as DNA: TGCAGTGCTAGAGCCCCCGGGACATATGCCTACGAGCAGTACTTC.

In DNA form, the CDR3 reads TGTGCCAGCAGCTTAATAGTCGATTCATTCCGGGACAGGGGGTGTCCGGAGACCCAGTACTTC. It specifies CASSLIVDSFRDRGCPETQYF. The chain uses TRBV7-9 and TRBJ2-5; TRBD1 matches at 11 bases. The CDR3 runs to 21 residues. V was pared by 2 bases and J by 5 bases, with 22 bases of the junction left unmatched. The V gene's germline CDR1 is SEHNR and CDR2 FQNEAQ (reference sequence).

The sample holds a few counts of this clonotype. The V gene is TRBV14, the J gene TRBJ2-1, with TRBD1 matching over 8 bases. Losses at the gene ends were 6 bases for V and 8 bases for J; bases not matched to a gene: 9. CDR1 and CDR2 from the germline V gene are SGHDN and FVKESK. The CDR3 is 14 residues long. The CDR3 DNA reads as TGTGCCAGCAGACGACAGGGGTCGAGCGATGAGCAGTTCTTC. It is translated as CASRRQGSSDEQFF.

The chain combines TRBV20-1 with TRBJ2-7; D is perhaps TRBD1 or TRBD2 (6 bases each). The CDR3 has 17 residues. Trimming took 4 bases from V and 3 from J, leaving 25 bases between them. Germline V gene data show CDR1 as DFQATT and CDR2 as SNEGSKA (reference sequence). DNA of the CDR3: TGCAGTGCTATAGATATAACAGGGAGAGGGAGGAGCTACGAGCAGTACTTC. Translation: CSAIDITGRGRSYEQYF.

This clonotype was picked up a small number of times. V and J are TRBV6-2 or TRBV6-3 and TRBJ2-2; D is possibly TRBD2 (6 bases). V was clipped by 6 bases and J by 1 base, with 9 bases between them. Germline V gene sequence: CDR1 MNHEY, CDR2 SVGEGT. CDR3 length equals 14 residues. This CDR3 reads CASRSSGNTGELFF. CDR3 sequence (DNA): TGTGCCAGCAGGAGTAGCGGGAACACCGGGGAGCTGTTTTTT.

The V and J genes are TRBV20-1 and TRBJ2-5; no reliable D call. The V gene's germline CDR1 is DFQATT and CDR2 SNEGSKA (reference sequence). The CDR3 consists of 13 residues. V was pared by 0 bases and J by 5 bases, with 10 bases between. CDR3 protein: CSARDSRRETQYF. CDR3 nucleotide sequence: TGCAGTGCTAGAGACTCGCGTAGGGAGACCCAGTACTTC.

The rearrangement links TRBV30 to TRBJ1-2; 7 bases align to TRBD1. CDR1 is GTSNPN, CDR2 SVGIG, per germline (reference sequence). This CDR3 region has 13 residues. Trimming took 5 bases from V and 4 from J; bases not matched to a gene: 7. For the CDR3, the DNA is TGTGCCTGGTGGCCAGGGGGAATCTATGGCTACACCTTC. As protein: CAWWPGGIYGYTF.